The source of this T cell receptor (beta chain) is a study of early T cells in non-severe SARS-CoV-2 infection. Trimming took 2 bases from V and 6 from J, leaving 12 bases between them. Germline CDR1 MNHEY, CDR2 SVGEGT. CDR3 size: 14 residues. Each CDR3 protein gets one entry after TCRdb re-called the 5' RACE reads with MiXCR. The table lists about 26,000 distinct CDR3 sequences, approximately 4% of them singletons. The source is an adult who was a healthcare worker with PCR-confirmed SARS-CoV-2 infection or an uninfected control (not recorded which). The sequenced sample consisted of whole blood. The genes are TRBV6-2 or TRBV6-3 and TRBJ2-3; a weak D match, TRBD2 (7 bases). For the CDR3, the DNA is TGTGCCAGCAGTTACGGGGGGGCGTCTGATACGCAGTATTTT. It translates to CASSYGGASDTQYF.